This TCR beta chain was sequenced during a study of blood T cells in healthy people across ages. The germline CDR1 and CDR2 sequences are MNHNY and SVGAGI (reference sequence). V lost 2 bases and J 5 bases, leaving 9 bases between the germline ends. The CDR3 runs 13 residues. The authors ran a second PCR of about 6 to 11 cycles using a sample-barcoded 5' primer and a J-beta primer mix. Each cDNA molecule was tagged by a template-switch adaptor with 12 random nucleotides. TCRdb called the 5' RACE reads again in MiXCR, with one record for every CDR3 protein. Seen here are about a million distinct CDR3 sequences, roughly half observed once, and the top ten hold about 22%. Worth noting for this clonotype: Its antigen remains unknown.

General observations from the study: When set beside aged donors, long-lived donors presented more naive CD4+ cells and higher diversity. Roughly linearly, TCR beta diversity per million T cells fell as age increased. In the absence of known donor CMV status, changes in expanded clonotypes were possibly confounded.

The chain has TRBV6-6 and TRBJ1-1; a weak D match, TRBD1 (5 bases). The source of this sequence is a woman aged 55-70 years in good health. The sample consisted of blood. The CDR3 DNA follows: TGTGCCAGCAGTTACGGGGACGGAACTGAAGCTTTCTTT. Translation gives CASSYGDGTEAFF.